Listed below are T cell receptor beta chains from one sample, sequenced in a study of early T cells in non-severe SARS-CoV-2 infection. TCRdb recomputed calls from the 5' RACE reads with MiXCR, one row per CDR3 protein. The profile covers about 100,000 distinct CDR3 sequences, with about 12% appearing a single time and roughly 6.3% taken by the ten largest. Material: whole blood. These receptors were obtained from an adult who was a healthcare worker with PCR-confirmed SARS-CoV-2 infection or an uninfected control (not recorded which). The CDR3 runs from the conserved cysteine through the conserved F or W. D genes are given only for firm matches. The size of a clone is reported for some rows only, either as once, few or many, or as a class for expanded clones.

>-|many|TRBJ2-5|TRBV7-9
TGTGCCAGCAGCTCGGCCTATTGGGGGAATAAAGAGACCCAGTACTTC
CASSSAYWGNKETQYF
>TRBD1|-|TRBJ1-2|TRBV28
TGTGCCAGCACCGACACAGGGGCAGGAGGCTACACCTTC
CASTDTGAGGYTF
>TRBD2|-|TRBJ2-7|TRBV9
TGTGCCAGCAGTGATAGCGGGAGCTCCTACGAGCAGTACTTC
CASSDSGSSYEQYF
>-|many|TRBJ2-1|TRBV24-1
TGTGCCACCAGTGACGGGACAAATTACAATGAGCAGTTCTTC
CATSDGTNYNEQFF
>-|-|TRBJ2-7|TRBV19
TGTGCCAGTAGTATCTCCAGGAGAGCCTACGAGCAGTACTTC
CASSISRRAYEQYF
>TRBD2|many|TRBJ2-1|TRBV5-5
TGTGCCAGCAGCTTTAGCGGGAGGGCCTTGGCCAATGAGCAGTTCTTC
CASSFSGRALANEQFF
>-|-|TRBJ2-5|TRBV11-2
TGTGCCAGCAGCTTCGAGGGGACCCAGTACTTC
CASSFEGTQYF
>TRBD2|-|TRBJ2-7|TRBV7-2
TGTGCCAGCAGTCCTAGGTTAGGCGGGAGCACCTACGAGCAGTACTTC
CASSPRLGGSTYEQYF
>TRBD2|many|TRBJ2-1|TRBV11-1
TGTGCCAGCAGCGTAAAGCCATCGACTAGCGGGCATGAGCAGTTCTTC
CASSVKPSTSGHEQFF
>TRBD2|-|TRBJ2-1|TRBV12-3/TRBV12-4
TGTGCCTGCAGTTTCACCAGCGGGATAGAAGAGCAGTTCTTC
CACSFTSGIEEQFF
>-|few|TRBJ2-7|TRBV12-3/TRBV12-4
TGTGCCAGCAGGCCGGGTCCTACCCCCTACGAGCAGTACTTC
CASRPGPTPYEQYF
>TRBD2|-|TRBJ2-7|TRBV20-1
TGCAGTGCGGCGGGGACTAGCGGAACCTACGAGCAGTACTTC
CSAAGTSGTYEQYF
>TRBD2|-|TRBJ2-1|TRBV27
TGTGCCAGCAGTAGGCGGGAGGCCCCCCAATATGAGCAGTTCTTC
CASSRREAPQYEQFF
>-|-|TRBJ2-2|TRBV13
TGTGCCAGCAGCCGTGGACTATCCGGGGAGCTGTTTTTT
CASSRGLSGELFF
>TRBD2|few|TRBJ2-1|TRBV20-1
TGCAGTGCCCGAGGGACGGGCTTAGCGGGAGACCTCTCCTACAATGAGCAGTTCTTC
CSARGTGLAGDLSYNEQFF
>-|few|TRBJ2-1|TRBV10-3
TGTGCCATCGGCGGGTTGGTAAGCCTGCCCAACAATGAGCAGTTCTTC
CAIGGLVSLPNNEQFF
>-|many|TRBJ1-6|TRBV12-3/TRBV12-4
TGTGCCAGCAGCCTTACCGGCCCTAATTCACCCCTCCACTTT
CASSLTGPNSPLHF